Listed below are T cell receptor beta chains from one sample, sequenced in a study of T cell responses to AZD1222 COVID-19 vaccine. Profiling relied on immunoSEQ multiplex PCR, and the TCRdb table lists in-frame clones only, not all of them. Among about 83,000 clones, 88% were seen once, and the ten largest hold approximately 4.5%. This material consisted of peripheral blood, taken on day 0 of MenACWY control vaccination. The source is an adult in good health. CDR3s include the opening cysteine and the closing phenylalanine or tryptophan. Each record gives: D gene, clone size, J gene, V gene, CDR3 DNA, CDR3 protein. A D gene is named only where the DNA matches it firmly. The size entry is marked missing in some rows and otherwise reads once, few, many or a size class.

d_gene: .; abundance: .; j_gene: TRBJ2-7; v_gene: TRBV4-3; CDR3nt: TGCGCCAGCAGCCAAAAGGAGGGGTGGGAGCAGTACTTC; CDR3aa: CASSQKEGWEQYF
d_gene: .; abundance: .; j_gene: TRBJ2-1; v_gene: TRBV19; CDR3nt: TGTGCCAGTAGTGTTGACCGGGATGAGCAGTTCTTC; CDR3aa: CASSVDRDEQFF
d_gene: .; abundance: once; j_gene: TRBJ2-2; v_gene: TRBV7-9; CDR3nt: TGTGCCACCCGGACAGACCGCAATCCTAACACCGGGGAGCTGTTTTTT; CDR3aa: CATRTDRNPNTGELFF
d_gene: .; abundance: once; j_gene: TRBJ1-1; v_gene: TRBV3-1/TRBV3-2; CDR3nt: TGTGCCAGCAGCCAGCAAGGGGAAGACACTGAAGCTTTCTTT; CDR3aa: CASSQQGEDTEAFF
d_gene: .; abundance: .; j_gene: TRBJ1-3; v_gene: TRBV27; CDR3nt: TGTGCCAGCAGTTTAATCGGGGGTCCGGGAAACACCATATATTTT; CDR3aa: CASSLIGGPGNTIYF
d_gene: TRBD2; abundance: few; j_gene: TRBJ2-3; v_gene: TRBV6-5; CDR3nt: TGTGCCAGCAGTTACCAAGCTAGCGGGATCGCAGATACGCAGTATTTT; CDR3aa: CASSYQASGIADTQYF
d_gene: TRBD1; abundance: .; j_gene: TRBJ2-4; v_gene: TRBV7-9; CDR3nt: TGTGCCAGCAGCCCTGGACAGGGGGCTAGCATTCAGTACTTC; CDR3aa: CASSPGQGASIQYF
d_gene: .; abundance: .; j_gene: TRBJ2-3; v_gene: TRBV10-3; CDR3nt: TGTGCCACCCAAAAGCAGAGCACAGATACGCAGTATTTT; CDR3aa: CATQKQSTDTQYF
d_gene: .; abundance: .; j_gene: TRBJ2-7; v_gene: TRBV5-1; CDR3nt: TGCGCCAGCAGCTTTACTTCCCCCACTCACGAGCAGTACTTC; CDR3aa: CASSFTSPTHEQYF
d_gene: TRBD1; abundance: .; j_gene: TRBJ2-1; v_gene: TRBV4-1; CDR3nt: TGCGCCAGCAGCCAAGGGGGACAGGGTATCAATGAGCAGTTCTTC; CDR3aa: CASSQGGQGINEQFF
d_gene: .; abundance: .; j_gene: TRBJ1-4; v_gene: TRBV28; CDR3nt: TGTGCCAGCAGTTCTACAGGGTTAACAACTAATGAAAAACTGTTTTTT; CDR3aa: CASSSTGLTTNEKLFF
d_gene: .; abundance: .; j_gene: TRBJ2-1; v_gene: TRBV7-8; CDR3nt: TGTGCCAGCAGCTTTAAACTAGCCTTCTACAATGAGCAGTTCTTC; CDR3aa: CASSFKLAFYNEQFF
d_gene: TRBD1; abundance: .; j_gene: TRBJ2-2; v_gene: TRBV28; CDR3nt: TGTGCCAGCAGTTTGTCAGGGGGTACCGGGGAGCTGTTTTTT; CDR3aa: CASSLSGGTGELFF
d_gene: .; abundance: .; j_gene: TRBJ2-1; v_gene: TRBV27; CDR3nt: TGTGCCAGCAGTCTCCGGGGCGGGAACTACAATGAGCAGTTCTTC; CDR3aa: CASSLRGGNYNEQFF
d_gene: .; abundance: .; j_gene: TRBJ1-5; v_gene: TRBV7-8; CDR3nt: TGTGCCAGCAGCCCCCATTTAGCCGATAGCAATCAGCCCCAGCATTTT; CDR3aa: CASSPHLADSNQPQHF
d_gene: TRBD1; abundance: .; j_gene: TRBJ1-2; v_gene: TRBV6-2/TRBV6-3; CDR3nt: TGTGCCAGCAGTCACTCCTCTGAACAGGGGAATTATGGCTACACCTTC; CDR3aa: CASSHSSEQGNYGYTF
d_gene: .; abundance: .; j_gene: TRBJ1-1; v_gene: TRBV5-1; CDR3nt: TGCGCCAGCAGCTCGTGGGACGGGAACACTGAAGCTTTCTTT; CDR3aa: CASSSWDGNTEAFF
d_gene: TRBD2; abundance: once; j_gene: TRBJ2-7; v_gene: TRBV28; CDR3nt: TGTGCCAGCAGTTTATCGGGAGCGGGGGTTTACGAGCAGTACTTC; CDR3aa: CASSLSGAGVYEQYF
d_gene: TRBD1; abundance: few; j_gene: TRBJ2-7; v_gene: TRBV3-1/TRBV3-2; CDR3nt: TGTGCCAGCAGCCAACCTACTTTAGGGACAGGGCAGACCTACGAGCAGTACTTC; CDR3aa: CASSQPTLGTGQTYEQYF
d_gene: TRBD1; abundance: .; j_gene: TRBJ1-2; v_gene: TRBV10-3; CDR3nt: TGTGCCATCAGCACAGGGGATGGCTACACCTTC; CDR3aa: CAISTGDGYTF
d_gene: .; abundance: .; j_gene: TRBJ2-5; v_gene: TRBV27; CDR3nt: TGTGCCAGCAGTTCCCTCCCGGCCGGGACCGGCGGGGAGACCCAGTACTTC; CDR3aa: CASSSLPAGTGGETQYF
d_gene: .; abundance: once; j_gene: TRBJ1-4; v_gene: TRBV24-1; CDR3nt: TGTGCCACCAGTGAGGGGTTAGGTGAAAAACTGTTTTTT; CDR3aa: CATSEGLGEKLFF
d_gene: .; abundance: .; j_gene: TRBJ2-3; v_gene: TRBV24-1; CDR3nt: TGTGCCACCCTGGAGAGAAACACAGATACGCAGTATTTT; CDR3aa: CATLERNTDTQYF
d_gene: TRBD1; abundance: .; j_gene: TRBJ1-3; v_gene: TRBV7-2; CDR3nt: TGTGCCAGCAGCCCCCGGAGGACAGGAGGAAACACCATATATTTT; CDR3aa: CASSPRRTGGNTIYF
d_gene: TRBD2; abundance: .; j_gene: TRBJ2-1; v_gene: TRBV2; CDR3nt: TGTGCCAGCAGTGCCATCGGGACTAGTGGTGATGAGCAGTTCTTC; CDR3aa: CASSAIGTSGDEQFF
d_gene: .; abundance: .; j_gene: TRBJ2-7; v_gene: TRBV15; CDR3nt: TGTGCCACCAGCATGGGGTTCGAGCAGTACTTC; CDR3aa: CATSMGFEQYF
d_gene: .; abundance: .; j_gene: TRBJ2-1; v_gene: TRBV3-1/TRBV3-2; CDR3nt: TGTGCCAGCAGCCAAAGCCCCGGGTCCTACAATGAGCAGTTCTTC; CDR3aa: CASSQSPGSYNEQFF
d_gene: .; abundance: .; j_gene: TRBJ1-2; v_gene: TRBV7-8; CDR3nt: TGTGCCAGCAGCTTAGCGCCGGGTCTAAACTATGGCTACACCTTC; CDR3aa: CASSLAPGLNYGYTF
d_gene: TRBD2; abundance: .; j_gene: TRBJ2-3; v_gene: TRBV5-4; CDR3nt: TGTGCCAGCAGCTTCGGCGCCCCGGGACTAGCTGGAGATACGCAGTATTTT; CDR3aa: CASSFGAPGLAGDTQYF
d_gene: .; abundance: once; j_gene: TRBJ2-7; v_gene: TRBV9; CDR3nt: TGTGCCAGCAGCGTAGGTGCCCCCGATCAACCTATTTACGAGCAGTACTTC; CDR3aa: CASSVGAPDQPIYEQYF
d_gene: TRBD2; abundance: once; j_gene: TRBJ2-1; v_gene: TRBV7-3; CDR3nt: TGTGCCAGCAGCCCGACGGGACTAGCGTCCGCCAATGAGCAGTTCTTC; CDR3aa: CASSPTGLASANEQFF
d_gene: .; abundance: few; j_gene: TRBJ1-5; v_gene: TRBV19; CDR3nt: TGTGCCAGTAGGGCCGAGTCGACCCAGCATTTT; CDR3aa: CASRAESTQHF
d_gene: .; abundance: once; j_gene: TRBJ1-3; v_gene: TRBV19; CDR3nt: TGTGCCAGTAGTATCGGGGGAGGAAACACCATATATTTT; CDR3aa: CASSIGGGNTIYF
d_gene: TRBD1; abundance: few; j_gene: TRBJ2-1; v_gene: TRBV7-2; CDR3nt: TGTGCCAGCAGCTTAGCTGCCGGGACAGGACACAATGAGCAGTTCTTC; CDR3aa: CASSLAAGTGHNEQFF
d_gene: .; abundance: .; j_gene: TRBJ2-2; v_gene: TRBV9; CDR3nt: TGTGCCAGCAGCGTAGACCCGGGAGTGGACGGGGAGCTGTTTTTT; CDR3aa: CASSVDPGVDGELFF